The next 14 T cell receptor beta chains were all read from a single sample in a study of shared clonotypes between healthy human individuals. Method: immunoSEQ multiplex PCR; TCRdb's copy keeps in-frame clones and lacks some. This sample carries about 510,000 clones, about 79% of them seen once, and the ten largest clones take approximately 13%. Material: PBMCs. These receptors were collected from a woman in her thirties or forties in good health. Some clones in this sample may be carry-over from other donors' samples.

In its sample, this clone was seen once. CDR3 sequence reads: CASSMSGGNTEAFF. CDR3 DNA: TGTGCCAGTAGTATGTCCGGGGGGAACACTGAAGCTTTCTTT. The V gene is TRBV19, the J gene TRBJ1-1; possibly TRBD1 for D (5 bases). From germline, CDR1 is LNHDA and CDR2 SQIVND (reference sequence). The CDR3 covers 14 residues. V was cut by 3 bases and J by 1 base, with 9 bases left in between.

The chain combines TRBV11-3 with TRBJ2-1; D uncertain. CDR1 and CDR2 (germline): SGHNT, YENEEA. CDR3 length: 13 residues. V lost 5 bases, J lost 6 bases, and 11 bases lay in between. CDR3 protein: CASSTLTSNEQFF. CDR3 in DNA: TGTGCCAGCAGCACACTTACCTCCAATGAGCAGTTCTTC.

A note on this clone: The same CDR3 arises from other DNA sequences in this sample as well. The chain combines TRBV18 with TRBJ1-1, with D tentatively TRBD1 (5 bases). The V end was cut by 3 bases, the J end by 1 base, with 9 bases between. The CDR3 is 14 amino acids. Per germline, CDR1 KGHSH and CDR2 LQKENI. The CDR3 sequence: CASSPGRGNTEAFF. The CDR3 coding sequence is TGTGCCAGCTCACCGGGACGTGGGAACACTGAAGCTTTCTTT.

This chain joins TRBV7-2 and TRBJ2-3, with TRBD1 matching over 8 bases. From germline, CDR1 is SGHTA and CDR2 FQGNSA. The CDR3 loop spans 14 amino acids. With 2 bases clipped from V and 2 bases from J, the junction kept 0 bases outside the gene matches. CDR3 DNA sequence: TGTGCCAGCAGCTTACAGGGGGCCACAGATACGCAGTATTTT. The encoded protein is CASSLQGATDTQYF.

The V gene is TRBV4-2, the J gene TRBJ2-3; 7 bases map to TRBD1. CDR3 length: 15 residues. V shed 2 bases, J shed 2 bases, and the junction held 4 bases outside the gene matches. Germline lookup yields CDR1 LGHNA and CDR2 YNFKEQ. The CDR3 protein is CASSQRQGPTDTQYF. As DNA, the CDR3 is TGTGCCAGCAGCCAAAGACAGGGACCCACAGATACGCAGTATTTT.

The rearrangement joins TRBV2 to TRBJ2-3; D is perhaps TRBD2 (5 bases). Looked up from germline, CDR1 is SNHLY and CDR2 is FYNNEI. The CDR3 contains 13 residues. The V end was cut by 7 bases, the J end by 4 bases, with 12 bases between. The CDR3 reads CASNRGAADTQYF. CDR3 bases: TGTGCCAGCAATCGGGGAGCAGCAGATACGCAGTATTTT.

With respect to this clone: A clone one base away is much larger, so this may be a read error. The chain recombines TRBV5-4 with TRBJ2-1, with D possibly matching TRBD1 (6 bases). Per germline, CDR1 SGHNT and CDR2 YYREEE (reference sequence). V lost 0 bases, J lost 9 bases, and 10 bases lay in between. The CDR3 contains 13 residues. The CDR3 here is CASSLDRDGEQFF. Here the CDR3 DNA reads TGTGCCAGCAGCTTGGACAGGGACGGTGAGCAGTTCTTC.

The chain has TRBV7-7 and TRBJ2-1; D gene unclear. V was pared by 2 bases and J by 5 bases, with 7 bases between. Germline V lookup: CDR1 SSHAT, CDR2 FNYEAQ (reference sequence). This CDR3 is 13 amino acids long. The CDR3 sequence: CASSLNRNNEQFF. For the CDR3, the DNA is TGTGCCAGCAGCTTAAACAGAAACAATGAGCAGTTCTTC.

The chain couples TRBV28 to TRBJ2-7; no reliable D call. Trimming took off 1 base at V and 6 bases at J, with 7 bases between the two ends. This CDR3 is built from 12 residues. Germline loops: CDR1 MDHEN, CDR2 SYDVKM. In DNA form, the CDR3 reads TGTGCCAGCAGTTTATTAGTAGCCGAGCAGTACTTC. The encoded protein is CASSLLVAEQYF.

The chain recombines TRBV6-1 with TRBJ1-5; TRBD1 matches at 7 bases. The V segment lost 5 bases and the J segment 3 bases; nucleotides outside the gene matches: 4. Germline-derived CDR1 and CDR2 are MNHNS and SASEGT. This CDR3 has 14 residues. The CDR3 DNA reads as TGTGCCAGCAGTCCCGGGACAGTCAATCAGCCCCAGCATTTT. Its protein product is CASSPGTVNQPQHF.

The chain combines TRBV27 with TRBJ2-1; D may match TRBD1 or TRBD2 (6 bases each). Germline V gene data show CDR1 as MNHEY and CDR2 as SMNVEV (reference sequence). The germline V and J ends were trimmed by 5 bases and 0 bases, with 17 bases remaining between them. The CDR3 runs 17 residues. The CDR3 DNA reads TGTGCCAGCAGTCGCACGTCGGGGGCTTTCTCCTACAATGAGCAGTTCTTC. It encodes CASSRTSGAFSYNEQFF.

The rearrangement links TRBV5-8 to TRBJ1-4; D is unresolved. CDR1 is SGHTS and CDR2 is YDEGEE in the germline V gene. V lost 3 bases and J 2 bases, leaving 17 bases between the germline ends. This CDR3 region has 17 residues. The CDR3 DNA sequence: TGTGCCAGCAGCTATCCGTCGTGGGCAGTCACTAATGAAAAACTGTTTTTT. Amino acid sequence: CASSYPSWAVTNEKLFF.

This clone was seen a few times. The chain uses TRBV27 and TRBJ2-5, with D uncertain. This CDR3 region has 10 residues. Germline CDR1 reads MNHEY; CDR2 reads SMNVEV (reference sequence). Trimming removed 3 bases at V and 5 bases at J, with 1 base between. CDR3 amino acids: CASSFETQYF. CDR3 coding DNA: TGTGCCAGCAGTTTCGAGACCCAGTACTTC.

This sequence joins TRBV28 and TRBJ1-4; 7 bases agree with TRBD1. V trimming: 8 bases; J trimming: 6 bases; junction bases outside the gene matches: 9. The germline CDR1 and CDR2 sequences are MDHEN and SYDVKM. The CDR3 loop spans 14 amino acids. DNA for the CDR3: TGTGCCAGCTCTAGGGCAGGGGGGGATGAAAAACTGTTTTTT. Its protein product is CASSRAGGDEKLFF.